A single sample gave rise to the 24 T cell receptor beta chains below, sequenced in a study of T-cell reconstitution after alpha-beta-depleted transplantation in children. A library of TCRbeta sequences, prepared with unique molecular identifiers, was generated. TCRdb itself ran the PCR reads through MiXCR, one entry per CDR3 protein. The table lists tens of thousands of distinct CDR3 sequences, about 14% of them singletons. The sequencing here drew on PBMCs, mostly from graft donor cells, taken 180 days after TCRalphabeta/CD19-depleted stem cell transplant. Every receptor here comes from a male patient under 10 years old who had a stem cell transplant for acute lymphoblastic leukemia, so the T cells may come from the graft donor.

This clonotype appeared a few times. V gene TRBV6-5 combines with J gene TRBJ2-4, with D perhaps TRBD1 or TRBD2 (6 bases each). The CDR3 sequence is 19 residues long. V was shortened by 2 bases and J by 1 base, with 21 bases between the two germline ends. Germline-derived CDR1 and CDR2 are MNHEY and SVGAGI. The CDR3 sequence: CASSYGEGKGGMAKNIQYF. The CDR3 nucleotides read TGTGCCAGCAGTTACGGAGAGGGGAAGGGGGGTATGGCCAAAAACATTCAGTACTTC.

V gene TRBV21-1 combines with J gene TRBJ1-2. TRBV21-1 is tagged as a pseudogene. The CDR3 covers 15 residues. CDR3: CASSKPWDVNYGYTF. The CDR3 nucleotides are TGTGCCAGCAGCAAGCCGTGGGATGTGAACTATGGCTACACCTTC.

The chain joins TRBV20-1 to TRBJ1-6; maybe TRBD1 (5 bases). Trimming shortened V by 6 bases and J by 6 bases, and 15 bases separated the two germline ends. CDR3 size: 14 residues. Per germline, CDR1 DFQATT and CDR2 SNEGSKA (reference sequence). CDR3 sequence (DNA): TGCAGTGCGCGATCAACAAGGGGTAATTCACCCCTCCACTTT. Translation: CSARSTRGNSPLHF.

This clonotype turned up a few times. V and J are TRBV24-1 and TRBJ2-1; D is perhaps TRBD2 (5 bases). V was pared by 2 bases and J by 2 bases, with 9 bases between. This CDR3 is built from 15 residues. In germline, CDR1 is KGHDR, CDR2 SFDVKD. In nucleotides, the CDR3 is TGTGCCACCAGTGATTCGGGGTGGCCCTACAATGAGCAGTTCTTC. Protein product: CATSDSGWPYNEQFF.

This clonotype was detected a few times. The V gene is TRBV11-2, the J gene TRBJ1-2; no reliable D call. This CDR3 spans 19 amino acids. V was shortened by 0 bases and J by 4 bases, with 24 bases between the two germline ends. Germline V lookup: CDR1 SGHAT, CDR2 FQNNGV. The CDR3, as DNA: TGTGCCAGCAGCTTAGAGGGCTCTGCAGTAAGCCAGAACCTCTATGGCTACACCTTC. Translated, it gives CASSLEGSAVSQNLYGYTF.

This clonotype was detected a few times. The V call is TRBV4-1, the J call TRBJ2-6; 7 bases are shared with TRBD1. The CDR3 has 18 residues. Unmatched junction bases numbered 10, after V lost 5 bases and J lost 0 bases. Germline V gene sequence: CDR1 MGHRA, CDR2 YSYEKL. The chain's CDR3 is CASSGRTGVVSGANVLTF. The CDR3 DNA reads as TGCGCCAGCAGCGGCCGAACAGGGGTGGTCTCTGGGGCCAACGTCCTGACTTTC.

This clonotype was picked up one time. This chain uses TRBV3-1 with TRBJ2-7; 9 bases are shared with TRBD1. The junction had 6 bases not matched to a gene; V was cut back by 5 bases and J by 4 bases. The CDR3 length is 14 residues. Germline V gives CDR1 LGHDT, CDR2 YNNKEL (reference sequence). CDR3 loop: CASSYRGLRYEQYF. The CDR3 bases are TGTGCCAGCAGCTACAGGGGGCTGAGGTACGAGCAGTACTTC.

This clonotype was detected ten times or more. This CDR3 reads CASSSLAGTYEQYF. The CDR3 nucleotides are TGCGCCAGCAGCTCCTTAGCGGGGACCTACGAGCAGTACTTC. The V call is TRBV5-1, the J call TRBJ2-7, with TRBD2 matching 8 bases. Unmatched junction bases numbered 4, after V lost 3 bases and J lost 2 bases. Germline CDR1 is SGHRS and CDR2 is YFSETQ. This CDR3 region has 14 residues.

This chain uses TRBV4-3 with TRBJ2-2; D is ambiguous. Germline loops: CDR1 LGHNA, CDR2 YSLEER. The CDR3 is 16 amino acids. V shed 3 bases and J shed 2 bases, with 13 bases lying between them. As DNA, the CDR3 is TGCGCCAGCAGCCACGAAGGGCAGCCCAACACCGGGGAGCTGTTTTTT. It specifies CASSHEGQPNTGELFF.

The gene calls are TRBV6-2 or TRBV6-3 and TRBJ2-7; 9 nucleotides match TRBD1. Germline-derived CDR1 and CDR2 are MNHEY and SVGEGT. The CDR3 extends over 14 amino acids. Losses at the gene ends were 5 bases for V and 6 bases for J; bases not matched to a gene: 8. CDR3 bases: TGTGCCAGCAGTCTACAGGGGGCGCTGGGCGAGCAGTACTTC. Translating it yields CASSLQGALGEQYF.

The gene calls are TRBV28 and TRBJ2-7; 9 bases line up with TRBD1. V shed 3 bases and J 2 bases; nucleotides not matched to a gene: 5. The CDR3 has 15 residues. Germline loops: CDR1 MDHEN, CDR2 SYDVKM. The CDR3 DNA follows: TGTGCCAGCAGTTTTTCCTGGACAGGGGCCTACGAGCAGTACTTC. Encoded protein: CASSFSWTGAYEQYF.

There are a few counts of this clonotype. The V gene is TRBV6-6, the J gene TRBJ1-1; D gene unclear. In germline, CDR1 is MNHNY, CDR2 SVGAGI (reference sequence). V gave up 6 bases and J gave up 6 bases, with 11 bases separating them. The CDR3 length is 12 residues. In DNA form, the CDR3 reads TGTGCCAGCAGACCCAGCACGCCTGAAGCTTTCTTT. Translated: CASRPSTPEAFF.

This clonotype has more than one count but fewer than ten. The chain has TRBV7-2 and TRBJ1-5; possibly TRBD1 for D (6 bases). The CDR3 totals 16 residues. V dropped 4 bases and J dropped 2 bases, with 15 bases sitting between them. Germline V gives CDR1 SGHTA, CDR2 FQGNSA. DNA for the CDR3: TGTGCCAGCAGCTCTACAGGGCTTCAACGCAATCAGCCCCAGCATTTT. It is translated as CASSSTGLQRNQPQHF.

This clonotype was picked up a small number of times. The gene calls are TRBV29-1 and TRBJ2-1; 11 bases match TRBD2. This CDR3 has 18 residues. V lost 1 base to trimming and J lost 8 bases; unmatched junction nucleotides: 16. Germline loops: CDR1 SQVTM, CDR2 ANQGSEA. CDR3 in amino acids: CSVEGSSGGAILGDEQFF. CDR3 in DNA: TGCAGCGTTGAAGGCAGTAGCGGGGGGGCTATTCTCGGCGATGAGCAGTTCTTC.

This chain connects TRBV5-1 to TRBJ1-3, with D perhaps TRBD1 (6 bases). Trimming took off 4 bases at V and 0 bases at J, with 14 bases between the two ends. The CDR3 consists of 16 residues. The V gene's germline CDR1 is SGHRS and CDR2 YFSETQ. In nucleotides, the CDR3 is TGCGCCAGCAGCACAGGACAGTCTTCCTCTGGAAACACCATATATTTT. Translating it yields CASSTGQSSSGNTIYF. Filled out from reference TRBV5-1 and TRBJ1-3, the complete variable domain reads KAGVTQTPRYLIKTRGQQVTLSCSPISGHRSVSWYQQTPGQGLQFLFEYFSETQRNKGNFPGRFSGRQFSNSRSEMNVSTLELGDSALYLCASSTGQSSSGNTIYFGEGSWLTVV.

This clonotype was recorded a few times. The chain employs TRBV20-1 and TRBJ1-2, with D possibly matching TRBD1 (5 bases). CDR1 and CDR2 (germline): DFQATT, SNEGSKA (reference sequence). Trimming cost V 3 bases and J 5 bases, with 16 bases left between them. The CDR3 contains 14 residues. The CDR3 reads CSASSWGDSYGYTF. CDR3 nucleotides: TGCAGTGCTAGTTCTTGGGGGGATTCGTATGGCTACACCTTC.

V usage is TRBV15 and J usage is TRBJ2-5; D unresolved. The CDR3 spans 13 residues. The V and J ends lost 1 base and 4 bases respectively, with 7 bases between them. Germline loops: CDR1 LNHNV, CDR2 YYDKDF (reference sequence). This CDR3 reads CATSRGIGETQYF. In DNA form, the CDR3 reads TGTGCCACCAGCAGAGGGATAGGAGAGACCCAGTACTTC.

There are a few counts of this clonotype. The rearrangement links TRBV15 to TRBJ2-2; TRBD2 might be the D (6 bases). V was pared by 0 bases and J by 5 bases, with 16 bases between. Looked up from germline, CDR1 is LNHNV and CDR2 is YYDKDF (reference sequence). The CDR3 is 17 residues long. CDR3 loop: CATSRDLRDLRTGELFF. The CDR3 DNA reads TGTGCCACCAGCAGAGATTTGCGGGATTTGAGGACCGGGGAGCTGTTTTTT.

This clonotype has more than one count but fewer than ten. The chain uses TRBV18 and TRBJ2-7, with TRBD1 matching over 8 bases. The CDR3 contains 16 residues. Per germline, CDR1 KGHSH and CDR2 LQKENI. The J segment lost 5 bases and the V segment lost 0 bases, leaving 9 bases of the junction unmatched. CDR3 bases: TGTGCCAGCTCACCACCGAGGGGGCAGGGGGCCGACGAGCAGTACTTC. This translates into CASSPPRGQGADEQYF.

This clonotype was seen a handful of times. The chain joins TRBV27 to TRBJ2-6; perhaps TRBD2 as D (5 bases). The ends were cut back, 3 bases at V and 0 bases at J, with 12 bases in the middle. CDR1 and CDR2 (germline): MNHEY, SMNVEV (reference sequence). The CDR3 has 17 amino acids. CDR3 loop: CASSFGRALSGANVLTF. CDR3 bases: TGTGCCAGCAGTTTTGGGCGGGCTCTCTCTGGGGCCAACGTCCTGACTTTC.

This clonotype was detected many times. This CDR3 is CATSVGTDYGYTF. In DNA form, the CDR3 reads TGTGCCACCAGTGTCGGGACAGACTATGGCTACACCTTC. The genes are TRBV24-1 and TRBJ1-2, with TRBD1 matching 7 bases. The germline V gene encodes CDR1 KGHDR and CDR2 SFDVKD. The CDR3 is made up of 13 amino acids. V gave up 5 bases and J gave up 3 bases; unmatched junction bases: 2.

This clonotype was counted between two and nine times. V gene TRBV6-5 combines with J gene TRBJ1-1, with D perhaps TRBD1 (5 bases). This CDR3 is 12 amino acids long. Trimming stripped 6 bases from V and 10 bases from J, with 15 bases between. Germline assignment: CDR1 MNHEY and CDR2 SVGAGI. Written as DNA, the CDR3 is TGTGCCAGCAGGCCCGGACACGGTCTAGCTTTCTTT. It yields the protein CASRPGHGLAFF.

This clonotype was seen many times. As DNA, the CDR3 is TGTGCCAGCAGTACAGGGATGGCCACTGAAGCTTTCTTT. This encodes CASSTGMATEAFF. The chain is built from TRBV2 and TRBJ1-1; D perhaps matches TRBD1 (6 bases). Trimming removed 5 bases from V and 4 bases from J, with 11 bases in between. CDR1 and CDR2 (germline): SNHLY, FYNNEI. This CDR3 is built from 13 residues.

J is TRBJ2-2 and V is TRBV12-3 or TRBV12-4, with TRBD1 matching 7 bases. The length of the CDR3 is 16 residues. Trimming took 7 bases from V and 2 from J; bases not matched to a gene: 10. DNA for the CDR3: TGTGCCAGCACCCTTGGACAGGATTTTAACACCGGGGAGCTGTTTTTT. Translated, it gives CASTLGQDFNTGELFF.